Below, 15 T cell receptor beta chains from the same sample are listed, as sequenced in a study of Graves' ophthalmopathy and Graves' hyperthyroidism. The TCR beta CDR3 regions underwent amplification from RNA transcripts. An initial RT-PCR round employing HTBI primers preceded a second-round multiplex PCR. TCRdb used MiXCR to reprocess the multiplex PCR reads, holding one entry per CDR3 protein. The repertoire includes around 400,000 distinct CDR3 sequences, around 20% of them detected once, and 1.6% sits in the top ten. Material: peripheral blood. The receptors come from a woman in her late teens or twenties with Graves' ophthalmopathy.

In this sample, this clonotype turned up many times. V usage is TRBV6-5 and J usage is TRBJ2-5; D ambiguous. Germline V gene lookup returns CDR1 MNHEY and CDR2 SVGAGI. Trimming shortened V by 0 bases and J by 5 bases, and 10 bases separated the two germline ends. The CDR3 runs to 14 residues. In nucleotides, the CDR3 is TGTGCCAGCAGTTACTCGGACGGCTACGAGACCCAGTACTTC. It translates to CASSYSDGYETQYF.

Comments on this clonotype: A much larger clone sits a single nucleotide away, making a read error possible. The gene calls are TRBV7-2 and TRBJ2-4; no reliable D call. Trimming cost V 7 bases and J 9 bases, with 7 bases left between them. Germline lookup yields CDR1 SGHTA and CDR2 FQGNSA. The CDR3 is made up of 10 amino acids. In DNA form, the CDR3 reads TGTGCCAGCAACCGGGTCATTCAGTACTTC. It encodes CASNRVIQYF.

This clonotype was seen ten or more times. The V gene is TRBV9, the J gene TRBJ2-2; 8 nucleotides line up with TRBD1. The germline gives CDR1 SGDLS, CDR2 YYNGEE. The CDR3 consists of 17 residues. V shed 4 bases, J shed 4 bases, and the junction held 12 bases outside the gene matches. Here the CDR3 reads CASSTPRTGNPTGELFF. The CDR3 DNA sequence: TGTGCCAGCAGCACCCCTAGGACAGGGAATCCCACCGGGGAGCTGTTTTTT.

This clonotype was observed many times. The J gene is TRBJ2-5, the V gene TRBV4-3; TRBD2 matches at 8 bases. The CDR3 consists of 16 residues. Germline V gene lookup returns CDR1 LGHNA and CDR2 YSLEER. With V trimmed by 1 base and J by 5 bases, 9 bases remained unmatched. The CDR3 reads CASSQGVAGTGETQYF. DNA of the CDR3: TGCGCCAGCAGCCAAGGGGTAGCGGGGACCGGGGAGACCCAGTACTTC.

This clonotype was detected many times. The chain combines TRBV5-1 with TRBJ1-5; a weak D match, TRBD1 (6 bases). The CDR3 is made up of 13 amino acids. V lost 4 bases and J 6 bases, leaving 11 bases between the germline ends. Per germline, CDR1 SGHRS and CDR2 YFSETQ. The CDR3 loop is CASSRGGGQPQHF. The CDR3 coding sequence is TGCGCCAGCAGCCGAGGAGGGGGTCAGCCCCAGCATTTT.

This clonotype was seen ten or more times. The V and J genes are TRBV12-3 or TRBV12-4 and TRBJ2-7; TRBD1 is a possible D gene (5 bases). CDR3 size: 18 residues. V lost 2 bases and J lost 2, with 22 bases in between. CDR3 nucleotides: TGTGCCAGCAGTTTAAGCCTCCCCGATAGCAGGGCAGCCTACGAGCAGTACTTC. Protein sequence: CASSLSLPDSRAAYEQYF.

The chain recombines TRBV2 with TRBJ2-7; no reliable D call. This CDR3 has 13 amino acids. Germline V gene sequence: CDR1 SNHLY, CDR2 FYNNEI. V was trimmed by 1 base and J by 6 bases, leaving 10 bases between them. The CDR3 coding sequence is TGTGCCAGCAGTGAAGAACGACACTTCGAGCAGTACTTC. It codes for CASSEERHFEQYF.

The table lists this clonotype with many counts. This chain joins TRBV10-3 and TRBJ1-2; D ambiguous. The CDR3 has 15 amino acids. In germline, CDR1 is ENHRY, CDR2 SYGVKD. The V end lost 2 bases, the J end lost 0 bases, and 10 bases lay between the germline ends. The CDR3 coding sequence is TGTGCCATCAGTGAGCACAGCCAAGCTAACTATGGCTACACCTTC. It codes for CAISEHSQANYGYTF.

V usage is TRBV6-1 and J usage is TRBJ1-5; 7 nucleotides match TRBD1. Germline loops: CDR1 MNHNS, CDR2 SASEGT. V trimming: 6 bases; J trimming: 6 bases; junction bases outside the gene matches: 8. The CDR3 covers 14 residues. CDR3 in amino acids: CASRQGELGQPQHF. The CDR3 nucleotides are TGTGCCAGCAGGCAGGGGGAGTTGGGTCAGCCCCAGCATTTT.

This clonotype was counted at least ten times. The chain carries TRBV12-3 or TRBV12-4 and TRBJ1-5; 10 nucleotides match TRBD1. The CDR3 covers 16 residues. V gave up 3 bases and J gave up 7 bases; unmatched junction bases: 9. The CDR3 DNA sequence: TGTGCCAGCAGTTTGGGAGGACAGGGGGTGGGACAGCCCCAGCATTTT. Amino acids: CASSLGGQGVGQPQHF.

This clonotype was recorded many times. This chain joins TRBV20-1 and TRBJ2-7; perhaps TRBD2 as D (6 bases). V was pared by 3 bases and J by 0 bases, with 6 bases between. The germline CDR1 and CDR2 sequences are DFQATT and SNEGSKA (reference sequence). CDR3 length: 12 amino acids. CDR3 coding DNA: TGCAGTGCTAGCGGGGGCTCCTACGAGCAGTACTTC. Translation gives CSASGGSYEQYF.

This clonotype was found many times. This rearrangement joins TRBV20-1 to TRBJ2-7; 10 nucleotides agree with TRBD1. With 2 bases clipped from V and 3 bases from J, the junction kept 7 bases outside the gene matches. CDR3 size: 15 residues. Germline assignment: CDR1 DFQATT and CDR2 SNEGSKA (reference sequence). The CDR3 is CSARTGTGDVYEQYF. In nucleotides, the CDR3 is TGCAGTGCTAGAACCGGGACAGGGGACGTCTACGAGCAGTACTTC.

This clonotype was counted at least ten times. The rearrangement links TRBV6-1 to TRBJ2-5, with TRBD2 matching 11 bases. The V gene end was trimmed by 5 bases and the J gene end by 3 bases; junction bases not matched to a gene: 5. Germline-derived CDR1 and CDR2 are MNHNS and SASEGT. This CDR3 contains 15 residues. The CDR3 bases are TGTGCCAGCAGTCTTACGGGACTAGCGGAAGAGACCCAGTACTTC. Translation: CASSLTGLAEETQYF.

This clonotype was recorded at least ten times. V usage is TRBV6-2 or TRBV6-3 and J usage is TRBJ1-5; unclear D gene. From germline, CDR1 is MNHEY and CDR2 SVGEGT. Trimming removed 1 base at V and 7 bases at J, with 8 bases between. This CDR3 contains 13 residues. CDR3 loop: CASSYFPEQPQHF. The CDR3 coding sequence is TGTGCCAGCAGTTACTTCCCGGAACAGCCCCAGCATTTT.

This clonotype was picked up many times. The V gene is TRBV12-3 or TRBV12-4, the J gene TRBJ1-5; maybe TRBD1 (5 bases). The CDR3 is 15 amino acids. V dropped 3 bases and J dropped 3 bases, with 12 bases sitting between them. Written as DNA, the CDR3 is TGTGCCAGCAGTTTCGGGAGCAGGGTCAATCAGCCCCAGCATTTT. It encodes CASSFGSRVNQPQHF.